This TCR beta chain was captured by sequencing in a study of PD-1 blockade in classical Hodgkin lymphoma. Across the study: Each patient was given nivolumab 3 mg/kg through a vein every 2 weeks.

Germline V gene sequence: CDR1 SEHNR, CDR2 FQNEAQ (reference sequence). The CDR3 extends over 19 amino acids. Trimming at V came to 0 bases and at J to 4 bases, leaving 16 bases not matched to a gene. Clones were read by immunoSEQ multiplex PCR, and TCRdb kept only the in-frame ones, dropping some. The table lists fewer than 110,000 clones, approximately 90% of them singletons. Each patient's relapse followed autologous stem cell transplantation, and brentuximab vedotin exposure varied. In regard to this clone: Its target is not known.

Study findings and constraints: At C4D1, TCR diversity had climbed significantly for CD4+ cells, though not for CD8+ cells. It was among complete responders that baseline diversity resembled that of newly diagnosed patients.

This specimen was peripheral blood mononuclear cells (PBMCs), taken before the second cycle of nivolumab. V is TRBV7-9 and J is TRBJ2-5; 8 positions agree with TRBD2. This TCR derives from a human donor with classical Hodgkin lymphoma. The CDR3: CASSLAQPGGAFFGETQYF. CDR3 sequence (DNA): TGTGCCAGCAGCTTAGCTCAACCCGGGGGGGCGTTTTTCGGAGAGACCCAGTACTTC. Full variable domain (missing parts from reference TRBV7-9 and TRBJ2-5): DTGVSQNPRHKITKRGQNVTFRCDPISEHNRLYWYRQTLGQGPEFLTYFQNEAQLEKSRLLSDRFSAERPKGSFSTLEIQRTEQGDSAMYLCASSLAQPGGAFFGETQYFGPGTRLLVL.